This passage covers 5 T cell receptor beta chains from one sample sequenced in a study of cytomegalovirus exposure and HLA in healthy donors. 60 Vbeta and 13 Jbeta primers were used in PCR. Measured with immunoSEQ multiplex PCR; TCRdb has only the in-frame clones, and not every one. The table lists approximately 210,000 clones, approximately 80% of them singletons, with approximately 1% in the top ten. Material: PBMCs. Receptors originate from a woman in her 40s in good health and CMV-seronegative.

The chain carries TRBV5-1 and TRBJ2-3; D remains ambiguous. Germline CDR1 SGHRS, CDR2 YFSETQ. This CDR3 is 19 amino acids long. Trimming shortened V by 1 base and J by 3 bases, and 24 bases separated the two germline ends. As DNA, the CDR3 is TGCGCCAGCAGCTTGTATCCAAGCCCAGGCCGTCGGTATACAGATACGCAGTATTTT. It codes for CASSLYPSPGRRYTDTQYF.

As for this clone: This sample also contains other DNA sequences that code for the same CDR3. The chain is built from TRBV7-2 and TRBJ1-1; perhaps TRBD1 as D (6 bases). The V end lost 3 bases, the J end lost 2 bases, and 7 bases lay between the germline ends. Germline values: CDR1 SGHTA, CDR2 FQGNSA. The CDR3 is 13 residues long. The CDR3 bases are TGTGCCAGCAGCTTCAGGGGCAACACTGAAGCTTTCTTT. Encoded protein: CASSFRGNTEAFF.

The sample holds a few counts of this clone. A junction boundary mismatches the germline segment, possibly from a read error. V and J are TRBV6-1 and TRBJ2-5; D is possibly TRBD2 (5 bases). This CDR3 comprises 15 residues. Germline CDR1 reads MNHNS; CDR2 reads SASEGT. The CDR3 region is CASSPQRVNQETQYF. The DNA of the CDR3 is TGTGCCAGCAGTCCCCAGAGGGTGAACCAGGAGACCCAGTACTTC.

This rearrangement joins TRBV12-5 to TRBJ2-1, with 13 bases lining up with TRBD2. Germline-derived CDR1 and CDR2 are LGHNT and FRNRAP. The CDR3 runs 15 residues. The junction had 9 bases not matched to a gene; V was cut back by 7 bases and J by 9 bases. The CDR3 region has the DNA TGTGCTAGTGCCCAACTAGCGGGAGGGCCGGGTGAGCAGTTCTTC. Amino acid sequence: CASAQLAGGPGEQFF.

The V call is TRBV4-1, the J call TRBJ1-2, with TRBD1 as a possible D gene (6 bases). V lost 0 bases and J lost 0, with 11 bases in between. The CDR3 is 16 residues long. Germline CDR1 is MGHRA and CDR2 is YSYEKL. CDR3 loop: CASSQEQGPPNYGYTF. CDR3 DNA: TGCGCCAGCAGCCAAGAACAGGGCCCCCCTAACTATGGCTACACCTTC.